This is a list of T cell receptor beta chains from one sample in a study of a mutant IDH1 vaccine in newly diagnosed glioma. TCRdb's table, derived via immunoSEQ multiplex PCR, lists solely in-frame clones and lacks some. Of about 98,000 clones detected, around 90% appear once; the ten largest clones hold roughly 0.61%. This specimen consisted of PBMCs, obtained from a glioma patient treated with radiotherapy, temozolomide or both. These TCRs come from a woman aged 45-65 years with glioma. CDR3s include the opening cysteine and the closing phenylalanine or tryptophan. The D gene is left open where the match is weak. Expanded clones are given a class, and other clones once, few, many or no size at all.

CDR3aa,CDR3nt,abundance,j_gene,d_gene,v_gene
CASSPLAAHTDTQYF,TGTGCCAGCTCACCACTCGCTGCACACACAGATACGCAGTATTTT,-,TRBJ2-3,-,TRBV18
CASSLGTGRQETQYF,TGTGCCAGCAGCCTAGGGACAGGGAGGCAAGAGACCCAGTACTTC,-,TRBJ2-5,TRBD1,TRBV7-3
CAISETGNTEAFF,TGTGCCATCAGTGAAACGGGGAACACTGAAGCTTTCTTT,-,TRBJ1-1,-,TRBV10-3
CASSKEVIPQPQHF,TGTGCCAGCAGCAAAGAGGTCATCCCCCAGCCCCAGCATTTT,-,TRBJ1-5,-,TRBV21-1
CASSQESGTSGRYTGELFF,TGTGCCAGCAGCCAAGAATCCGGGACTAGCGGGAGATACACCGGGGAGCTGTTTTTT,-,TRBJ2-2,TRBD2,TRBV4-2
CASSYAGLAGEQYF,TGTGCCAGCAGTTACGCGGGACTAGCGGGCGAGCAGTACTTC,-,TRBJ2-7,TRBD2,TRBV6-5
CASGGLNEQFF,TGTGCCAGCGGGGGTCTCAATGAGCAGTTCTTC,-,TRBJ2-1,-,TRBV9
CASSRRTGDTEAFF,TGTGCCAGCAGCCGACGGACAGGGGACACTGAAGCTTTCTTT,-,TRBJ1-1,TRBD1,TRBV7-2
CASSAGVGTNEKLFF,TGTGCCAGCAGCGCAGGGGTTGGCACTAATGAAAAACTGTTTTTT,-,TRBJ1-4,-,TRBV9
CASKGGLSGYTF,TGTGCCAGCAAAGGGGGTTTGTCGGGCTACACCTTC,-,TRBJ1-2,-,TRBV6-5
CASRGQGARQPQHF,TGTGCCAGCAGGGGACAGGGGGCTAGGCAGCCCCAGCATTTT,-,TRBJ1-5,TRBD1,TRBV2
CASSRDRKAYEQYF,TGTGCCAGCAGTAGGGACAGGAAAGCCTACGAGCAGTACTTC,-,TRBJ2-7,TRBD1,TRBV6-1
CASSLSASSYEQYF,TGTGCCAGCAGCTTATCGGCAAGCTCCTACGAGCAGTACTTC,-,TRBJ2-7,-,TRBV11-2
CASSNSGNTIYF,TGTGCCAGCAGCAACTCTGGAAACACCATATATTTT,-,TRBJ1-3,-,TRBV9
CASSASWGRDTEAFF,TGTGCCAGCAGCGCAAGTTGGGGGCGGGACACTGAAGCTTTCTTT,-,TRBJ1-1,-,TRBV7-6
CAISEGRTAAADTQYF,TGTGCCATCAGTGAGGGGCGGACGGCGGCCGCAGATACGCAGTATTTT,-,TRBJ2-3,-,TRBV10-3
CASSLDRPGYTF,TGCGCCAGCAGCTTAGACAGACCTGGCTACACCTTC,once,TRBJ1-2,-,TRBV5-1
CASSDRGSNEKLFF,TGTGCCAGTAGTGACAGGGGGTCTAATGAAAAACTGTTTTTT,-,TRBJ1-4,TRBD1,TRBV19
CASSQDRGYEQYF,TGTGCCAGCAGCCAGGACAGGGGCTACGAGCAGTACTTC,-,TRBJ2-7,TRBD1,TRBV5-4
CASSEEIQRTGAFF,TGTGCCAGCAGTGAAGAAATCCAGCGAACAGGGGCTTTCTTT,-,TRBJ1-1,-,TRBV6-1
CASSASGITYEQYF,TGTGCCAGCAGCGCGTCCGGGATCACCTACGAGCAGTACTTC,-,TRBJ2-7,-,TRBV7-9
CASSIVGRYSGNTIYF,TGTGCCAGTAGTATAGTTGGACGTTACTCTGGAAACACCATATATTTT,-,TRBJ1-3,-,TRBV19
CASSPSGQGALETQYF,TGTGCCAGCAGTCCCTCAGGACAGGGGGCTTTAGAGACCCAGTACTTC,-,TRBJ2-5,TRBD1,TRBV25-1